Presented here are 17 T cell receptor beta chains from one specimen sequenced in a study of T cells in Graves' hyperthyroidism and ophthalmopathy. The source material, RNA transcripts, was used to amplify TCR beta CDR3 regions. The primer set for the first-round RT-PCR of the TCR CDR3 was HTBI. TCRdb ran MiXCR on the multiplex PCR reads and lists one entry per CDR3 protein. This sample yields about 540,000 distinct CDR3 sequences, of which approximately 44% are seen a single time; approximately 8.4% belongs to the top ten. Sequencing was done on a sample of peripheral blood or thyroid tissue (not recorded which). The receptors here all came from a woman aged 18-29 years with Graves' hyperthyroidism.

The gene calls are TRBV7-9 and TRBJ2-1, with TRBD2 as a possible D gene (6 bases). Germline V gene lookup returns CDR1 SEHNR and CDR2 FQNEAQ (reference sequence). V lost 5 bases and J 0 bases, leaving 14 bases between the germline ends. The CDR3 covers 16 residues. CDR3: CASSPPAAGSYNEQFF. Written as DNA, the CDR3 is TGTGCCAGCAGCCCTCCCGCAGCGGGCTCCTACAATGAGCAGTTCTTC.

The sample holds many counts of this clonotype. The gene calls are TRBV9 and TRBJ2-7, with a tentative D call TRBD1 (7 bases). The CDR3 is made up of 14 amino acids. CDR1 SGDLS and CDR2 YYNGEE come from the germline V gene. The V end was cut by 3 bases, the J end by 5 bases, with 15 bases between. The CDR3 spells CASSATGTPHEQYF. The CDR3 DNA sequence: TGTGCCAGCAGCGCGACAGGGACTCCCCACGAGCAGTACTTC. Full variable domain (remainder filled in from reference TRBV9 and TRBJ2-7): DSGVTQTPKHLITATGQRVTLRCSPRSGDLSVYWYQQSLDQGLQFLIQYYNGEERAKGNILERFSAQQFPDLHSELNLSSLELGDSALYFCASSATGTPHEQYFGPGTRLTVT.

The CDR3 here is CSQGTSGSYEQYF. The CDR3 nucleotides read TGCAGCCAGGGGACTAGCGGGAGTTACGAGCAGTACTTC. This chain links TRBV29-1 with TRBJ2-7; 14 bases agree with TRBD2. The CDR3 contains 13 residues. Per germline, CDR1 SQVTM and CDR2 ANQGSEA. Trimming took 8 bases from V and 4 from J; bases not matched to a gene: 4.

Many counts were recorded for this clonotype. The V and J genes are TRBV7-9 and TRBJ1-4; a possible D gene is TRBD1 (5 bases). CDR1 and CDR2 from the germline V gene are SEHNR and FQNEAQ (reference sequence). The CDR3 has 14 amino acids. With 0 bases removed from V and 7 bases from J, the gap between germline ends came to 9 bases. CDR3 nucleotides: TGTGCCAGCAGCTTAGCGCGTCAGGGTGAAAAACTGTTTTTT. It specifies CASSLARQGEKLFF.

The gene calls are TRBV29-1 and TRBJ1-5; D might be TRBD1 (5 bases). The V gene's germline CDR1 is SQVTM and CDR2 ANQGSEA. There are 13 residues in the CDR3. Deletions cut 6 bases from V and 3 bases from J, with 12 bases between. CDR3 nucleotides: TGCAGCGTAGAGGCGGGGGTCAATCAGCCCCAGCATTTT. Translation: CSVEAGVNQPQHF.

V is TRBV7-2 and J is TRBJ1-6, with a possible D match to TRBD1 (5 bases). CDR1 is SGHTA, CDR2 FQGNSA, per germline. Trimming left V 5 bases short and J 5 bases short, with 25 bases between. The CDR3 has 19 amino acids. This chain's CDR3 is CASSPTSGVTDRNNSPLHF. For the CDR3, the DNA is TGTGCCAGCAGCCCTACCTCGGGGGTTACTGACAGAAATAATTCACCCCTCCACTTT.

The rearrangement uses TRBV7-2 and TRBJ2-7; 10 bases fit TRBD1. The CDR3 extends over 16 amino acids. V dropped 6 bases and J dropped 2; count of bases not matched to a gene: 10. In germline, CDR1 is SGHTA, CDR2 FQGNSA. The CDR3: CASSRQGARGAYEQYF. As DNA, the CDR3 is TGTGCCAGCAGTCGACAGGGGGCGCGGGGGGCCTACGAGCAGTACTTC.

This chain joins TRBV5-1 and TRBJ2-7; D unresolved. This CDR3 comprises 18 residues. V was pared by 4 bases and J by 0 bases, with 23 bases between. Per the germline V gene, CDR1 is SGHRS and CDR2 is YFSETQ. The DNA for the CDR3 is TGCGCCAGCAGCCCAGCCTTAGTTAACTCGGCTACCTCCTACGAGCAGTACTTC. Its translation: CASSPALVNSATSYEQYF.

Turning to this clonotype: A read error may produce the germline difference seen at one junction end. The chain uses TRBV29-1 and TRBJ1-1; no clear D gene. CDR1 SQVTM and CDR2 ANQGSEA come from the germline V gene. The CDR3 totals 9 residues. CDR3 sequence: CSIEEGVFF. The CDR3 DNA reads as TGCAGCATTGAAGAAGGAGTTTTCTTT.

This clonotype was detected ten times or more. The CDR3 loop is CASSQGARLRSGANVLTF. The CDR3 DNA sequence: TGCGCCAGCAGCCAAGGAGCCAGGTTACGCTCTGGGGCCAACGTCCTGACTTTC. The chain is built from TRBV4-1 and TRBJ2-6; no reliable D call. Trimming shortened V by 1 base and J by 0 bases, and 13 bases separated the two germline ends. The germline CDR1 and CDR2 sequences are MGHRA and YSYEKL. The CDR3 covers 18 residues.

This clonotype has just a few counts. This chain uses TRBV7-9 with TRBJ2-3, with 8 positions matching TRBD1. This CDR3 has 16 residues. The junction had 9 bases not matched to a gene; V was cut back by 5 bases and J by 2 bases. Germline loops: CDR1 SEHNR, CDR2 FQNEAQ (reference sequence). The CDR3 loop reads CASSGPGTGLTDTQYF. The CDR3 nucleotides read TGTGCCAGCAGCGGACCGGGGACAGGCCTCACAGATACGCAGTATTTT.

The V and J genes are TRBV20-1 and TRBJ1-2; D unresolved. This CDR3 spans 14 amino acids. The V gene lost 1 base and the J gene lost 7 bases, with 16 bases spanning the gap. Germline CDR1 is DFQATT and CDR2 is SNEGSKA (reference sequence). CDR3 in DNA: TGCAGTGCTAGAGGCGGGAGCGGGAGTAGTGGCTACACCTTC. Translated: CSARGGSGSSGYTF.

V usage is TRBV12-3 or TRBV12-4 and J usage is TRBJ1-1, with D possibly being TRBD1 (6 bases). The germline V and J ends were trimmed by 3 bases and 8 bases, with 22 bases remaining between them. The CDR3 sequence is 16 residues long. For the CDR3, the DNA is TGTGCCAGCAGTTTCCCTGGGCCCGACAGGAGCACCGAAGCTTTCTTT. Protein sequence: CASSFPGPDRSTEAFF.

This clonotype was detected a few times. The rearrangement joins TRBV10-3 to TRBJ2-7; no clear D. The length of the CDR3 is 12 residues. Germline CDR1 is ENHRY and CDR2 is SYGVKD. Trimming took off 2 bases at V and 1 base at J, with 3 bases between the two ends. CDR3 residues: CAISEPSYEQYF. As DNA, the CDR3 is TGTGCCATCAGTGAGCCATCCTACGAGCAGTACTTC.

The chain joins TRBV7-2 to TRBJ1-2; TRBD1 aligns across 8 bases. Trimming cost V 9 bases and J 5 bases; bases outside gene matches: 8. This CDR3 is 13 amino acids long. Per the germline V gene, CDR1 is SGHTA and CDR2 is FQGNSA. In DNA form, the CDR3 reads TGTGCCAGTCTCCCAGGGGGCGGGTATGGCTACACCTTC. This codes for CASLPGGGYGYTF.

This clonotype has a handful of counts. The V gene is TRBV14, the J gene TRBJ2-7; no clear D gene. V lost 0 bases, J lost 4 bases, and 25 bases lay in between. This CDR3 contains 19 residues. Germline values: CDR1 SGHDN, CDR2 FVKESK. CDR3 in DNA: TGTGCCAGCAGCCAAGATAAAGGTCTCCCCCCCGCAAATCCTTACGAGCAGTACTTC. Amino acid sequence: CASSQDKGLPPANPYEQYF.

The chain is built from TRBV4-2 and TRBJ2-5; D is perhaps TRBD2 (6 bases). The V and J ends lost 5 bases and 5 bases respectively, with 21 bases between them. The CDR3 contains 16 residues. Per germline, CDR1 LGHNA and CDR2 YNFKEQ. CDR3 in DNA: TGTGCCAGCAGCTTCGGAGGGGCTAAGGGGCGGGAGACCCAGTACTTC. Protein sequence: CASSFGGAKGRETQYF.